These 15 T cell receptor beta chains came from one sample sequenced in a study of shared clonotypes between healthy human individuals. The repertoire was sequenced with immunoSEQ multiplex PCR; TCRdb's copy has only in-frame clones and lacks some. The sample has hundreds of thousands of clones; more than 60% are singletons. Sequenced sample: memory CD4+ T cells sorted from blood. The subset: CD45RA-negative fraction. The receptors originated from a man aged 30 to 39 in good health.

About this clone: The sample carries other DNA sequences with the same CDR3. The V gene is TRBV30, the J gene TRBJ2-1; D possibly corresponds to TRBD2 (6 bases). The germline V gene encodes CDR1 GTSNPN and CDR2 SVGIG (reference sequence). The CDR3 has 12 residues. V dropped 3 bases and J dropped 4 bases, with 7 bases sitting between them. The CDR3 spells CAWRGGYNEQFF. In nucleotides, the CDR3 is TGTGCCTGGAGGGGGGGTTACAATGAGCAGTTCTTC.

The chain employs TRBV5-1 and TRBJ2-7; no firm D call. The V gene lost 1 base and the J gene lost 5 bases, with 16 bases spanning the gap. This CDR3 comprises 15 residues. Germline CDR1 reads SGHRS; CDR2 reads YFSETQ. CDR3 residues: CASSLIPGPTHEQYF. The CDR3 nucleotides read TGCGCCAGCAGCTTGATCCCAGGTCCAACTCACGAGCAGTACTTC.

This clone was found a few times. The rearrangement joins TRBV29-1 to TRBJ2-5; D call uncertain. The CDR3 sequence is 11 residues long. Germline loops: CDR1 SQVTM, CDR2 ANQGSEA. Between the trimmed V and J ends, which lost 4 bases and 2 bases, there was a span of 5 bases. For the CDR3, the DNA is TGCAGCGTTGGACCGCAAGAGACCCAGTACTTC. Translating gives CSVGPQETQYF.

The chain has TRBV19 and TRBJ1-1, with D uncertain. Germline V gene data show CDR1 as LNHDA and CDR2 as SQIVND (reference sequence). The CDR3 length is 11 residues. V lost 6 bases, J lost 1 base, and 3 bases lay in between. The CDR3 bases are TGTGCCAGTAGCACGAACACTGAAGCTTTCTTT. It codes for CASSTNTEAFF.

The chain couples TRBV29-1 to TRBJ2-7; perhaps TRBD1 as D (6 bases). CDR3 size: 14 residues. Trimming removed 1 base at V and 2 bases at J, with 12 bases between. Per the germline V gene, CDR1 is SQVTM and CDR2 is ANQGSEA. CDR3: CSVEGGQGTYEQYF. The DNA for the CDR3 is TGCAGCGTTGAAGGCGGCCAGGGGACCTACGAGCAGTACTTC.

This clone is a singleton in its sample. The chain links TRBV6-4 to TRBJ2-3, with D uncertain. The CDR3 totals 15 residues. CDR1 is MRHNA, CDR2 SNTAGT, per germline. With 0 bases removed from V and 0 bases from J, the gap between germline ends came to 7 bases. The CDR3 sequence is CASSDSPFSTDTQYF. The CDR3 DNA is TGTGCCAGCAGTGACTCGCCGTTTAGCACAGATACGCAGTATTTT.

The chain carries TRBV29-1 and TRBJ1-3, with D unresolved. The germline V and J ends were trimmed by 3 bases and 3 bases, with 9 bases remaining between them. This CDR3 contains 13 residues. Germline values: CDR1 SQVTM, CDR2 ANQGSEA. The CDR3 coding sequence is TGCAGCGTTGAGCCAGGTTTTGGAAACACCATATATTTT. This gives the protein CSVEPGFGNTIYF. The full variable domain, completed using reference TRBV29-1 and TRBJ1-3, is SAVISQKPSRDICQRGTSLTIQCQVDSQVTMMFWYRQQPGQSLTLIATANQGSEATYESGFVIDKFPISRPNLTFSTLTVSNMSPEDSSIYLCSVEPGFGNTIYFGEGSWLTVV.

This clone has only a few counts. V usage is TRBV5-1 and J usage is TRBJ1-2; D call uncertain. CDR3 size: 12 residues. Germline values: CDR1 SGHRS, CDR2 YFSETQ. V gave up 5 bases and J gave up 5 bases, with 10 bases separating them. CDR3 bases: TGCGCCAGCAGGGCGGACGCTTATGGCTACACCTTC. Translation: CASRADAYGYTF.

The J gene is TRBJ2-5, the V gene TRBV25-1; TRBD1 matches 7 bases. CDR1 MGHDK and CDR2 SYGVNS come from the germline V gene. The ends lost 6 bases at V and 0 bases at J; junction bases unmatched: 7. The CDR3 is made up of 15 amino acids. The CDR3, as DNA: TGTGCCAGCAGCCCAGGGGACAGTAACCAAGAGACCCAGTACTTC. Its translation: CASSPGDSNQETQYF.

The table lists this clone with a few counts. The genes are TRBV19 and TRBJ1-1; D possibly corresponds to TRBD1 (5 bases). The germline gives CDR1 LNHDA, CDR2 SQIVND (reference sequence). Trimming pared 3 bases from V and 12 bases from J, leaving 14 bases between. CDR3 size: 12 residues. This chain's CDR3 is CASSISLGRSFF. The CDR3 DNA reads TGTGCCAGTAGTATCAGTTTGGGGCGGTCTTTCTTT. The whole variable domain, filled in from reference TRBV19 and TRBJ1-1, reads DGGITQSPKYLFRKEGQNVTLSCEQNLNHDAMYWYRQDPGQGLRLIYYSQIVNDFQKGDIAEGYSVSREKKESFPLTVTSAQKNPTAFYLCASSISLGRSFFGQGTRLTVV.

As regards this clone: This specimen includes other DNA sequences encoding the same CDR3. The chain carries TRBV2 and TRBJ2-7, with D tentatively TRBD1 (5 bases). Germline lookup yields CDR1 SNHLY and CDR2 FYNNEI. This CDR3 has 13 residues. Trimming removed 6 bases at V and 1 base at J, with 10 bases between. The CDR3 loop reads CASRVDSSYEQYF. DNA of the CDR3: TGTGCCAGCAGGGTAGACAGTTCCTACGAGCAGTACTTC.

The chain joins TRBV28 to TRBJ2-1; unclear D gene. The germline V gene has CDR1 MDHEN and CDR2 SYDVKM. With 3 bases removed from V and 6 bases from J, the gap between germline ends came to 3 bases. The CDR3 is made up of 11 amino acids. DNA of the CDR3: TGTGCCAGCAGTTTTGCCAATGAGCAGTTCTTC. This sequence encodes CASSFANEQFF.

The genes are TRBV2 and TRBJ2-5; D is ambiguous. Germline values: CDR1 SNHLY, CDR2 FYNNEI. CDR3 size: 12 residues. Deletions cut 1 base from V and 5 bases from J, with 5 bases between. CDR3 loop: CASSEGWETQYF. DNA for the CDR3: TGTGCCAGCAGTGAAGGGTGGGAGACCCAGTACTTC.

V usage is TRBV5-6 and J usage is TRBJ1-2; tentatively, D is TRBD1 (5 bases). The CDR3 extends over 13 amino acids. V lost 3 bases, J lost 6 bases, and 12 bases lay in between. Germline lookup yields CDR1 SGHDT and CDR2 YYEEEE. CDR3 nucleotides: TGTGCCAGCAGCTATGGCAGGGATCATGGCTACACCTTC. Translated: CASSYGRDHGYTF. Drawing the rest from reference TRBV5-6 and TRBJ1-2, the complete variable domain is DAGVTQSPTHLIKTRGQQVTLRCSPKSGHDTVSWYQQALGQGPQFIFQYYEEEERQRGNFPDRFSGHQFPNYSSELNVNALLLGDSALYLCASSYGRDHGYTFGSGTRLTVV.

V gene TRBV6-1 combines with J gene TRBJ2-3; no clear D gene. The CDR3 is 11 residues long. V lost 7 bases to trimming and J lost 3 bases, with 5 bases between them. Germline CDR1 MNHNS, CDR2 SASEGT. CDR3: CASTETDTQYF. CDR3 bases: TGTGCCAGCACTGAGACAGATACGCAGTATTTT.